The 14 T cell receptor beta chains reported below all come from one sample, sequenced in a study of blood T cell repertoires in COVID-19. The method was immunoSEQ multiplex PCR; TCRdb's version includes in-frame clones alone and lacks a portion of them. Of 250,000 to 300,000 clones listed, roughly 83% were seen once; the top ten hold roughly 4.5%. The sample comprised peripheral blood. The receptors come from a man aged 60 to 75 who had recovered from COVID-19.

In its sample, this clone was seen a few times. This chain joins TRBV3-1 (or the pseudogene TRBV3-2) and TRBJ2-7; perhaps TRBD1 as D (5 bases). V was clipped by 4 bases and J by 0 bases, with 13 bases between them. The germline V gene encodes CDR1 LGHDT and CDR2 YNNKEL (reference sequence). This CDR3 region has 15 residues. The CDR3 DNA sequence: TGTGCCAGCAGCCGGGGCGGAGATCCCTCCTACGAGCAGTACTTC. Amino acid sequence: CASSRGGDPSYEQYF.

This clone was recorded a few times. The chain recombines TRBV11-3 with TRBJ1-1; 7 nucleotides agree with TRBD1. The V gene end was trimmed by 5 bases and the J gene end by 4 bases; junction bases not matched to a gene: 4. This CDR3 has 13 residues. Germline-derived CDR1 and CDR2 are SGHNT and YENEEA. The CDR3 sequence is CASSQTGVTEAFF. For the CDR3, the DNA is TGTGCCAGCAGCCAAACAGGGGTCACTGAAGCTTTCTTT.

This clone was observed a single time. The rearrangement joins TRBV7-2 to TRBJ2-3; D perhaps matches TRBD2 (5 bases). V shed 4 bases and J shed 0 bases, with 8 bases lying between them. The CDR3 consists of 14 residues. Looked up from germline, CDR1 is SGHTA and CDR2 is FQGNSA. The CDR3 DNA is TGTGCCAGCAGCTCGAGCGGTAGCACAGATACGCAGTATTTT. Encoded protein: CASSSSGSTDTQYF.

The chain carries TRBV7-9 and TRBJ1-1, with a tentative D call TRBD1 (6 bases). The CDR3 is 16 residues long. Trimming stripped 5 bases from V and 2 bases from J, with 18 bases between. CDR1 SEHNR and CDR2 FQNEAQ come from the germline V gene (reference sequence). The CDR3 is CASSTLDRTVNTEAFF. CDR3 DNA: TGTGCCAGCAGCACACTAGACAGGACAGTAAACACTGAAGCTTTCTTT. Full variable domain (outside the CDR3, taken from reference TRBV7-9 and TRBJ1-1): DTGVSQNPRHKITKRGQNVTFRCDPISEHNRLYWYRQTLGQGPEFLTYFQNEAQLEKSRLLSDRFSAERPKGSFSTLEIQRTEQGDSAMYLCASSTLDRTVNTEAFFGQGTRLTVV.

This chain links TRBV3-1 (or the pseudogene TRBV3-2) with TRBJ2-5; perhaps TRBD1 as D (5 bases). V was pared by 0 bases and J by 5 bases, with 19 bases between. Germline CDR1 is LGHDT and CDR2 is YNNKEL (reference sequence). The CDR3 covers 17 residues. In DNA, the CDR3 is TGTGCCAGCAGCCAAGACTTCTCCCGGCAGGGCGACGAGACCCAGTACTTC. Translated: CASSQDFSRQGDETQYF.

This clone was picked up a small number of times. CDR3 residues: CASSEGQLANYGYTF. The CDR3 bases are TGTGCCAGCAGTGAAGGACAGCTAGCTAACTATGGCTACACCTTC. The chain combines TRBV6-1 with TRBJ1-2, with a tentative D call TRBD1 (5 bases). This CDR3 has 15 residues. V lost 1 base and J lost 0, with 9 bases in between. Per the germline V gene, CDR1 is MNHNS and CDR2 is SASEGT.

This chain uses TRBV5-1 with TRBJ2-7; 8 nucleotides align to TRBD1. Trimming removed 0 bases from V and 4 bases from J; junction bases left unmatched: 6. This CDR3 comprises 15 residues. Germline assignment: CDR1 SGHRS and CDR2 YFSETQ. CDR3 amino acids: CASSLAADRGYEQYF. The CDR3 bases are TGCGCCAGCAGCTTGGCGGCCGACAGGGGATACGAGCAGTACTTC. Looking up the rest from reference TRBV5-1 and TRBJ2-7 gives the full variable domain: KAGVTQTPRYLIKTRGQQVTLSCSPISGHRSVSWYQQTPGQGLQFLFEYFSETQRNKGNFPGRFSGRQFSNSRSEMNVSTLELGDSALYLCASSLAADRGYEQYFGPGTRLTVT.

The chain has TRBV2 and TRBJ2-3; 11 bases are shared with TRBD1. This CDR3 region has 17 residues. J lost 3 bases, V lost 6 bases, and 11 bases had no gene match. Germline CDR1 reads SNHLY; CDR2 reads FYNNEI. The CDR3 coding sequence is TGTGCCAGCAGCGAAACTAGGACAGGGGGCGGAACAGATACGCAGTATTTT. Its protein is CASSETRTGGGTDTQYF.

This sequence joins TRBV5-1 and TRBJ2-5; 7 bases match TRBD2. The length of the CDR3 is 16 residues. CDR1 is SGHRS and CDR2 is YFSETQ in the germline V gene. Trimming cost V 0 bases and J 4 bases; bases outside gene matches: 9. This CDR3 is CASSLVAGVPSETQYF. The CDR3 nucleotides read TGCGCCAGCAGCTTGGTTGCGGGAGTGCCGTCAGAGACCCAGTACTTC.

The chain couples TRBV4-1 to TRBJ2-5, with TRBD1 identical over 9 bases. Per germline, CDR1 MGHRA and CDR2 YSYEKL. This CDR3 has 14 residues. With 3 bases clipped from V and 3 bases from J, the junction kept 2 bases outside the gene matches. CDR3 amino acids: CASSQTGGEETQYF. The CDR3 DNA reads TGCGCCAGCAGCCAGACAGGGGGGGAAGAGACCCAGTACTTC.

The chain couples TRBV2 to TRBJ2-7; tentative D call: TRBD1 (6 bases). The length of the CDR3 is 13 residues. V was cut by 6 bases and J by 3 bases, with 12 bases left in between. Germline V CDR1 and CDR2: SNHLY, FYNNEI. The CDR3 DNA reads TGTGCCAGCAGCGACGACAGGTTCTACGAGCAGTACTTC. As protein: CASSDDRFYEQYF.

The rearrangement uses TRBV6-4 and TRBJ2-1, with 9 bases aligning to TRBD1. Germline V CDR1 and CDR2: MRHNA, SNTAGT. The CDR3 is made up of 19 amino acids. The junction had 15 bases not matched to a gene; V was cut back by 6 bases and J by 0 bases. DNA of the CDR3: TGTGCCAGCAGAACTTCCGGGACAGGGTTTCCTAGCTCCTACAATGAGCAGTTCTTC. This sequence encodes CASRTSGTGFPSSYNEQFF.

The chain uses TRBV3-1 (or the pseudogene TRBV3-2) and TRBJ2-2; 11 bases are a match to TRBD2. The CDR3 loop spans 17 amino acids. Germline V gene data show CDR1 as LGHDT and CDR2 as YNNKEL (reference sequence). The V gene end was trimmed by 2 bases and the J gene end by 4 bases; junction bases not matched to a gene: 6. In nucleotides, the CDR3 is TGTGCCAGCAGCCAAACTAGCGGGGGTTATGGCACCGGGGAGCTGTTTTTT. Translating it yields CASSQTSGGYGTGELFF.

The genes are TRBV7-9 and TRBJ2-5; 11 nucleotides align to TRBD2. This CDR3 spans 15 amino acids. Germline V gene lookup returns CDR1 SEHNR and CDR2 FQNEAQ (reference sequence). V was pared by 5 bases and J by 5 bases, with 7 bases of the junction left unmatched. The CDR3 loop is CASSLTSGGSETQYF. In nucleotides, the CDR3 is TGTGCCAGCAGCCTCACTAGCGGGGGTTCGGAGACCCAGTACTTC.